One and the same sample provided the 2 T cell receptor beta chains below, sequenced in a study of T cell repertoires in cytomegalovirus infection. One entry per CDR3 protein results from TCRdb running MiXCR on the reads. The sample records approximately 400,000 distinct CDR3 sequences, about a third being singletons. Sequenced input: PBMCs. These TCRs come from a human donor in good health (CMV status not recorded). Some clones in this sample may be carry-over from other donors' samples.

The sample holds many counts of this clonotype. This chain joins TRBV7-2 and TRBJ2-7, with D possibly being TRBD1 or TRBD2 (6 bases each). The CDR3 consists of 14 residues. Germline V CDR1 and CDR2: SGHTA, FQGNSA. V lost 2 bases and J lost 5, with 13 bases in between. The CDR3 DNA follows: TGTGCCAGCAGCTTACTGGGGGGCCTTAACGAGCAGTACTTC. Its protein product is CASSLLGGLNEQYF.

This clonotype has a handful of counts. The chain combines TRBV10-2 with TRBJ2-5; tentative D call: TRBD2 (5 bases). In germline, CDR1 is WSHSY, CDR2 SAAADI. V lost 6 bases and J lost 2, with 10 bases in between. CDR3 length equals 13 residues. In DNA form, the CDR3 reads TGCGCCAGCAGATTTGGAGGACAAGAGACCCAGTACTTC. Amino acids: CASRFGGQETQYF.